Shown below are 19 T cell receptor beta chains from a single sample sequenced in a study of cytomegalovirus exposure and HLA in healthy donors. The PCR made use of 60 Vbeta and 13 Jbeta primers. Measured with immunoSEQ multiplex PCR; TCRdb has only the in-frame clones, and not every one. The sample shows 100,000 to 150,000 clones, 82% of them seen only once. Sequences were obtained from PBMCs. The receptors originated from a male donor in good health and CMV-seropositive.

The rearrangement uses TRBV18 and TRBJ2-7, with D possibly TRBD1 on 6 matching bases. In germline, CDR1 is KGHSH, CDR2 LQKENI. The germline V and J ends were trimmed by 5 bases and 0 bases, with 14 bases remaining between them. This CDR3 comprises 15 residues. CDR3 sequence reads: CASSASGTLSYEQYF. The DNA for the CDR3 is TGTGCCAGCTCAGCTTCCGGGACACTCTCCTACGAGCAGTACTTC.

This clone was seen only once. The rearrangement links TRBV7-9 to TRBJ2-2; 7 positions agree with TRBD2. The germline gives CDR1 SEHNR, CDR2 FQNEAQ (reference sequence). After removal of 5 bases from V and 1 base from J, the junction contained 7 bases not matched to a gene. This CDR3 has 16 amino acids. Here the CDR3 reads CASSPRLAQNTGELFF. The CDR3 DNA reads TGTGCCAGCAGCCCGCGACTAGCCCAGAACACCGGGGAGCTGTTTTTT.

The rearrangement joins TRBV30 to TRBJ2-7, with TRBD1 matching 8 bases. The CDR3 is 14 amino acids. The V gene end was trimmed by 0 bases and the J gene end by 7 bases; junction bases not matched to a gene: 8. CDR1 and CDR2 (germline): GTSNPN, SVGIG (reference sequence). Written as DNA, the CDR3 is TGTGCCTGGAGTGTGGGGACAGGTGGAGGGGAGCAGTACTTC. Its translation is CAWSVGTGGGEQYF.

V and J are TRBV28 and TRBJ1-4; tentatively, D is TRBD1 (5 bases). Between the trimmed V and J ends, which lost 6 bases and 7 bases, there was a span of 9 bases. The CDR3 is 12 residues long. Germline-derived CDR1 and CDR2 are MDHEN and SYDVKM. This chain's CDR3 is CASRGPSEKLFF. The CDR3 DNA reads as TGTGCCAGCAGGGGGCCCTCTGAAAAACTGTTTTTT.

The chain joins TRBV7-9 to TRBJ1-4; TRBD1 aligns across 7 bases. J lost 4 bases, V lost 6 bases, and 8 bases had no gene match. Germline CDR1 and CDR2: SEHNR and FQNEAQ (reference sequence). This CDR3 contains 15 residues. The CDR3 region is CASSRGQALNEKLFF. The CDR3 DNA reads as TGTGCCAGCAGTCGAGGACAGGCCCTTAATGAAAAACTGTTTTTT.

The rearrangement joins TRBV5-1 to TRBJ2-7, with D tentatively TRBD1 (6 bases). Germline lookup yields CDR1 SGHRS and CDR2 YFSETQ. V was clipped by 4 bases and J by 5 bases, with 19 bases between them. This CDR3 contains 15 residues. The CDR3 DNA follows: TGCGCCAGCAGCCTCTCCGGGACAAAAGGTGACGAGCAGTACTTC. Its protein is CASSLSGTKGDEQYF.

V gene TRBV11-1 combines with J gene TRBJ2-2; D is perhaps TRBD1 (6 bases). This CDR3 is 17 amino acids long. Per germline, CDR1 SGHAT and CDR2 FQDESV (reference sequence). V lost 5 bases and J lost 5, with 21 bases in between. The CDR3 coding sequence is TGTGCCAGCAGCACCCCAACAGGGCCCGGTAGGACCGGGGAGCTGTTTTTT. Translating it yields CASSTPTGPGRTGELFF.

The chain carries TRBV4-3 and TRBJ2-2; 8 bases are shared with TRBD2. The CDR3 spans 17 residues. CDR1 is LGHNA, CDR2 YSLEER, per germline. After removal of 0 bases from V and 4 bases from J, the junction contained 7 bases not matched to a gene. Here the CDR3 DNA reads TGCGCCAGCAGCCAAGATTTCAGCGGGAGAGGCACCGGGGAGCTGTTTTTT. This codes for CASSQDFSGRGTGELFF.

This chain links TRBV29-1 with TRBJ2-5; the match to TRBD1 covers 8 bases. The V segment lost 2 bases and the J segment 4 bases; nucleotides outside the gene matches: 9. The CDR3 has 15 amino acids. Germline CDR1 is SQVTM and CDR2 is ANQGSEA. CDR3 sequence: CSVEFRGQAVETQYF. DNA for the CDR3: TGCAGCGTTGAATTTCGGGGACAGGCCGTAGAGACCCAGTACTTC.

The chain employs TRBV21-1 and TRBJ2-3; no DNA check was done on the table's D call, TRBD2. TRBV21-1 is marked as a pseudogene. The CDR3 has 15 residues. The DNA for the CDR3 is TGTGCCAGCAGCACCCCCTCACTAGTTACAGATACGCAGTATTTT. It translates to CASSTPSLVTDTQYF.

The chain uses TRBV5-6 and TRBJ2-7, with TRBD2 identical over 10 bases. V shed 2 bases, J shed 4 bases, and the junction held 6 bases outside the gene matches. This CDR3 has 15 amino acids. Looked up from germline, CDR1 is SGHDT and CDR2 is YYEEEE. CDR3 protein: CASSFLAGVGYEQYF. Here the CDR3 DNA reads TGTGCCAGCAGCTTCCTAGCGGGAGTCGGGTACGAGCAGTACTTC.

The CDR3 here is CASSPGDGSNQPQHF. The CDR3 DNA sequence: TGCGCCAGCAGCCCCGGGGATGGTAGCAATCAGCCCCAGCATTTT. The chain links TRBV5-1 to TRBJ1-5, with unresolved D. The CDR3 has 15 residues. V dropped 4 bases and J dropped 0 bases, with 11 bases sitting between them. Per germline, CDR1 SGHRS and CDR2 YFSETQ.

This clone was seen more than once but under ten times. The gene calls are TRBV5-1 and TRBJ2-7; 7 nucleotides align to TRBD1. Per the germline V gene, CDR1 is SGHRS and CDR2 is YFSETQ. This CDR3 has 15 amino acids. The V gene end was trimmed by 6 bases and the J gene end by 0 bases; junction bases not matched to a gene: 9. The CDR3 is CASTLVPGGSYEQYF. CDR3 coding DNA: TGCGCCAGCACTTTGGTTCCAGGGGGCTCCTACGAGCAGTACTTC.

The rearrangement links TRBV6-1 to TRBJ1-4; a weak D match, TRBD1 (5 bases). V was clipped by 1 base and J by 6 bases, with 12 bases between them. The CDR3 runs 15 residues. Germline V CDR1 and CDR2: MNHNS, SASEGT. Here the CDR3 DNA reads TGTGCCAGCAGTGAAGGCTGGGGGACTGATGAAAAACTGTTTTTT. This encodes CASSEGWGTDEKLFF.

The chain carries TRBV4-1 and TRBJ2-7, with D unresolved. Trimming removed 2 bases at V and 4 bases at J, with 15 bases between. This CDR3 comprises 15 residues. The germline gives CDR1 MGHRA, CDR2 YSYEKL. The CDR3 loop is CASSQHPTVPYEQYF. Written as DNA, the CDR3 is TGCGCCAGCAGCCAACATCCCACGGTCCCTTACGAGCAGTACTTC.

The chain employs TRBV6-5 and TRBJ2-1, with D possibly being TRBD1 (6 bases). Looked up from germline, CDR1 is MNHEY and CDR2 is SVGAGI. This CDR3 spans 14 amino acids. V was shortened by 1 base and J by 4 bases, with 8 bases between the two germline ends. The DNA for the CDR3 is TGTGCCAGCAGTTACTTAAGGGGGTACAATGAGCAGTTCTTC. It encodes CASSYLRGYNEQFF.

J is TRBJ2-1 and V is TRBV5-3; TRBD1 might be the D (6 bases). TRBV5-3 is annotated as an ORF whose role is uncertain. The CDR3 is made up of 16 amino acids. The V gene lost 3 bases and the J gene lost 5 bases, with 18 bases spanning the gap. CDR3 sequence reads: CARSWGLAARHNEQFF. The CDR3 nucleotides are TGTGCCAGAAGCTGGGGGCTAGCTGCCCGTCACAATGAGCAGTTCTTC.

This chain links TRBV4-3 with TRBJ1-5; TRBD1 aligns across 9 bases. Unmatched junction bases numbered 4, after V lost 0 bases and J lost 4 bases. There are 16 residues in the CDR3. Germline loops: CDR1 LGHNA, CDR2 YSLEER. The CDR3 reads CASSQESTGGNQPQHF. The CDR3 DNA follows: TGCGCCAGCAGCCAAGAATCGACAGGGGGGAATCAGCCCCAGCATTTT.

Here the CDR3 DNA reads TGTGCCAGCAGCTTGAGGGGGAACACTGAAGCTTTCTTT. It specifies CASSLRGNTEAFF. The chain links TRBV5-4 to TRBJ1-1; the D gene is possibly TRBD1 (5 bases). Germline-derived CDR1 and CDR2 are SGHNT and YYREEE (reference sequence). Trimming pared 1 base from V and 1 base from J, leaving 5 bases between. The length of the CDR3 is 13 residues.